This record concerns one T cell receptor beta chain sequence. The data are from a study of CD8 T cells in Susac syndrome. As for the study in general: Patients with Susac syndrome, at blood draw, were therapy-naive, on corticosteroids, or on intravenous immunoglobulin alone.

After extraction with the RNeasy kit, roughly 0.45 to 1 ug of the RNA was reverse transcribed using random hexamers. An immunoSEQ multiplex PCR amplified TCR beta CDR3 over 54 Vbeta and 13 Jbeta. Each CDR3 protein is one row after TCRdb ran MiXCR on the immunoSEQ multiplex PCR reads. Of around 90,000 distinct CDR3 sequences in the sample, roughly 95% were seen once. Germline lookup yields CDR1 MNHEY and CDR2 SVGAGI. Between the trimmed V and J ends, which lost 3 bases and 0 bases, there was a span of 5 bases. The CDR3 runs to 13 residues. The TCR was taken from a human donor with Susac syndrome. The sequenced sample was CD8+ T cells from PBMCs. V usage is TRBV6-5 and J usage is TRBJ1-1; D gene uncertain. CDR3 nucleotide sequence: TGTGCCAGCAGTTATTCAGTGAACACTGAAGCTTTCTTT. Its translation: CASSYSVNTEAFF.